This T cell receptor (beta chain) stems from a study of human T cells and chemical hapten exposure. Study as a whole: A patient group, mainly female, showed alopecia areata, totalis or universalis.

Germline loops: CDR1 SGHDT, CDR2 YYEEEE. This CDR3 contains 16 residues. The V end lost 6 bases, the J end lost 9 bases, and 25 bases lay between the germline ends. Time point of the sample: pre-sensitization, week 0. This sample's treatment: therapeutic diphenylcyclopropenone sensitization with weekly scalp DPC. Attachment of unique molecular identifiers to individual cDNA molecules was performed in the library. Each CDR3 protein gets one entry after TCRdb re-called the RACE reads with MiXCR. The top ten hold around 4.1% of the sample, which has tens of thousands of distinct CDR3 sequences, around 10% seen once.

The source is a woman aged 40 to 50 with alopecia areata. Some clones in this sample may be carry-over from other donors' samples. The source material was whole blood, sampled in connection with sensitization to the hapten diphenylcyclopropenone (DPC). The rearrangement links TRBV5-6 to TRBJ2-1; unclear D gene. The CDR3 DNA sequence: TGTGCCAGCAACCCTAGGCGCACCCAGAACTATGGTGAGCAGTTCTTC. This gives the protein CASNPRRTQNYGEQFF.